The 8 T cell receptor beta chains presented below share a single source sample, sequenced in a study of T-cell reconstitution after alpha-beta-depleted transplantation in children. Preparation of the TCRbeta library used unique molecular identifiers. TCRdb fed the PCR reads into MiXCR, producing one record per CDR3 protein. The data hold about 610,000 distinct CDR3 sequences, with roughly a tenth observed a single time. The input for sequencing was PBMCs from the stem cell graft donor, taken from the stem cell graft. These receptor sequences come from a human donor who donated a stem cell graft to a child with acute myeloid leukemia.

This clonotype was recorded at least ten times. V usage is TRBV29-1 and J usage is TRBJ2-1, with D possibly being TRBD2 (5 bases). CDR1 and CDR2 from the germline V gene are SQVTM and ANQGSEA. The CDR3 totals 13 residues. V dropped 6 bases and J dropped 5 bases, with 14 bases sitting between them. The CDR3 is CSVSPRTDNEQFF. Here the CDR3 DNA reads TGCAGCGTGTCTCCTAGGACTGACAATGAGCAGTTCTTC.

This chain links TRBV7-6 with TRBJ2-3; 8 bases align to TRBD1. Germline assignment: CDR1 SGHVS and CDR2 FNYEAQ. J was trimmed by 4 bases and V by 1 base; bases with no gene match: 7. There are 16 residues in the CDR3. The chain's CDR3 is CASSLGGRTGSDTQYF. The CDR3 bases are TGTGCCAGCAGCTTAGGGGGGCGGACAGGGTCAGATACGCAGTATTTT.

This clonotype has more than one count but fewer than ten. The V gene is TRBV20-1, the J gene TRBJ2-7; TRBD1 matches at 8 bases. The CDR3 totals 13 residues. V lost 8 bases, J lost 1 base, and 7 bases stayed unmatched. Per germline, CDR1 DFQATT and CDR2 SNEGSKA (reference sequence). In nucleotides, the CDR3 is TGCAGTCTAGTTACAGGGGGGTCCTACGAGCAGTACTTC. Amino acid sequence: CSLVTGGSYEQYF.

The genes are TRBV6-6 and TRBJ2-1; TRBD2 aligns across 7 bases. V lost 2 bases and J lost 11; bases outside the gene matches: 6. There are 13 residues in the CDR3. The V gene's germline CDR1 is MNHNY and CDR2 SVGAGI (reference sequence). In nucleotides, the CDR3 is TGTGCCAGCAGTTACGAGGGAGGGCAGAAGCAGTTCTTC. Its translation is CASSYEGGQKQFF.

This clonotype was counted at least ten times. The gene calls are TRBV28 and TRBJ2-4; D not certain. The V gene's germline CDR1 is MDHEN and CDR2 SYDVKM. This CDR3 spans 15 amino acids. CDR3 region: CASVRGSLAKNIQYF. The DNA of the CDR3 is TGTGCAAGCGTTCGTGGGTCCTTAGCCAAAAACATTCAGTACTTC.

The chain joins TRBV19 to TRBJ1-1; 7 bases match TRBD1. From germline, CDR1 is LNHDA and CDR2 SQIVND (reference sequence). The V gene end was trimmed by 5 bases and the J gene end by 1 base; junction bases not matched to a gene: 4. This CDR3 has 14 amino acids. DNA for the CDR3: TGTGCCAGTAGTCGACAGGGAGGGAACACTGAAGCTTTCTTT. Protein product: CASSRQGGNTEAFF.

The chain recombines TRBV14 with TRBJ1-1; D is possibly TRBD1 (5 bases). CDR1 SGHDN and CDR2 FVKESK come from the germline V gene. V lost 2 bases, J lost 5 bases, and 12 bases lay in between. The CDR3 covers 14 residues. CDR3 protein: CASSQKIQGTEAFF. Here the CDR3 DNA reads TGTGCCAGCAGCCAAAAAATTCAGGGAACTGAAGCTTTCTTT. Variable domain in full (rest from reference TRBV14 and TRBJ1-1): EAGVTQFPSHSVIEKGQTVTLRCDPISGHDNLYWYRRVMGKEIKFLLHFVKESKQDESGMPNNRFLAERTGGTYSTLKVQPAELEDSGVYFCASSQKIQGTEAFFGQGTRLTVV.

The J gene is TRBJ1-1, the V gene TRBV29-1; D unresolved. This CDR3 is 15 amino acids long. Trimming left V 7 bases short and J 1 base short, with 19 bases between. Germline V gives CDR1 SQVTM, CDR2 ANQGSEA. The CDR3 loop is CSAATSGSGNTEAFF. CDR3 coding DNA: TGCAGCGCCGCCACCTCCGGGTCTGGGAACACTGAAGCTTTCTTT.